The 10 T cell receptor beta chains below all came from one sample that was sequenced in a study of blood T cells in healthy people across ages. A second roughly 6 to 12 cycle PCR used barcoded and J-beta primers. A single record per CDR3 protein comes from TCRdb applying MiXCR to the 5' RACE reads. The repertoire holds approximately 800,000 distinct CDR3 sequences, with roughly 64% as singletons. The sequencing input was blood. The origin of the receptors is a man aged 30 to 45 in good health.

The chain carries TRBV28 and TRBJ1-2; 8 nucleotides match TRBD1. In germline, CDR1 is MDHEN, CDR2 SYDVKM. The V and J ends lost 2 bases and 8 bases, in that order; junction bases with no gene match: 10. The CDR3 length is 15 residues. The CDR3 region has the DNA TGTGCCAGCAGTTTAAGGACAGGGATCCCGAGGGGCTACACCTTC. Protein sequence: CASSLRTGIPRGYTF.

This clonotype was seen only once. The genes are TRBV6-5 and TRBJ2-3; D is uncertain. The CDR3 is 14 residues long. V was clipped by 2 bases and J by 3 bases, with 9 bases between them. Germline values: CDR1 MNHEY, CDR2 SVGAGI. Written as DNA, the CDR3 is TGTGCCAGCAGTTACCGAGTTCAAACAGATACGCAGTATTTT. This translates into CASSYRVQTDTQYF.

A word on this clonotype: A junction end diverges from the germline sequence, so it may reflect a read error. The CDR3 nucleotides are TGCGCCGGCAGCTTGGAACGGACGAACACTGAAGCTTTCTTT. Translation: CAGSLERTNTEAFF. The genes are TRBV5-1 and TRBJ1-1, with no clear D. Germline-derived CDR1 and CDR2 are SGHRS and YFSETQ. The CDR3 totals 14 residues.

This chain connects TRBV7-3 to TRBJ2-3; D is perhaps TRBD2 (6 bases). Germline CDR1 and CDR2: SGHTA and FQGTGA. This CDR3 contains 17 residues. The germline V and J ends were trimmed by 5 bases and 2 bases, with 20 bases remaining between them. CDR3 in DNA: TGTGCCAGCAGCCCCCGCCCGGCTAGCGCCTACACAGATACGCAGTATTTT. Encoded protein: CASSPRPASAYTDTQYF.

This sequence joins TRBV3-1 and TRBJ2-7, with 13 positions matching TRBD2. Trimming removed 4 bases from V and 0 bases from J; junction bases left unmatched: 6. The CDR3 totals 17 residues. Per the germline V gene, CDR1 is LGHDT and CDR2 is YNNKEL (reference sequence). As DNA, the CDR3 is TGTGCCAGCAGCCGACTAGCGGGAGGAAGGAGCTCCTACGAGCAGTACTTC. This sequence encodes CASSRLAGGRSSYEQYF.

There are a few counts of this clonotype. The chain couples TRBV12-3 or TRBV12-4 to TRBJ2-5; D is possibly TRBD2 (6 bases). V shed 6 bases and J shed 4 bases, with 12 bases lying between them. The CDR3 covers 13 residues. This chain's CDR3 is CASRSSGGETQYF. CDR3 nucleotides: TGTGCCAGCAGAAGTAGCGGTGGAGAGACCCAGTACTTC.

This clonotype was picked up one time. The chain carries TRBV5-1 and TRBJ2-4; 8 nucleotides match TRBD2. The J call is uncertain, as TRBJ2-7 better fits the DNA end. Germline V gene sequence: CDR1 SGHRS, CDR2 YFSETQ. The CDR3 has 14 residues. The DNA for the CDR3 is TGCGCCAGCAGCTTTGGTAGCGGGATATACGAGCAGTACTTC. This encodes CASSFGSGIYEQYF.

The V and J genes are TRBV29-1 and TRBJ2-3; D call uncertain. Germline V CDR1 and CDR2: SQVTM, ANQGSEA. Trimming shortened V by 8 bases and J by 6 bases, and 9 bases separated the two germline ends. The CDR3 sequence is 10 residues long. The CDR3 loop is CSSVGDTQYF. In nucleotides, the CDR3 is TGCAGCTCCGTTGGGGATACGCAGTATTTT.

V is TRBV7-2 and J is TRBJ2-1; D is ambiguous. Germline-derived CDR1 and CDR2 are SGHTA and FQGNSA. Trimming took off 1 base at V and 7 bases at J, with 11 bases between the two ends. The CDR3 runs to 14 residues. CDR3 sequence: CASSLEGIANEQFF. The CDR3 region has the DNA TGTGCCAGCAGCTTAGAGGGTATTGCGAATGAGCAGTTCTTC.

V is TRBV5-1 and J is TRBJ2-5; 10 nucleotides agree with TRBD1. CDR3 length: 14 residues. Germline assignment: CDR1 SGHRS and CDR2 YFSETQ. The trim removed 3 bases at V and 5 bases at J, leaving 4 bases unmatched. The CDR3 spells CASSYGTGVETQYF. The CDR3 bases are TGCGCCAGCAGCTATGGGACAGGGGTGGAGACCCAGTACTTC.